This T cell receptor beta chain was observed in a study of shared clonotypes between healthy human individuals. General observations from the study: Despite large depth, sorted-subset datasets appeared incompletely sequenced. Among a few donors, roughly 5% of naive CD4 clonotypes were found in common.

Trimming removed 3 bases from V and 4 bases from J; junction bases left unmatched: 10. This CDR3 has 17 amino acids. CDR1 is LGHNA, CDR2 YSLEER, per germline. The genomic DNA of each subset was split evenly across several immunoSEQ plates. The assay was immunoSEQ multiplex PCR, and TCRdb's table has in-frame clones only and misses some. The sample contains about a million clones, roughly 75% of which appear only once. A note on this clone: What it binds is unknown.

V usage is TRBV4-3 and J usage is TRBJ2-7, with TRBD2 matching over 12 bases. The sample consisted of memory CD4+ T cells sorted from blood. Subset meaning: CD45RA-negative fraction. The sequence derives from a man between 18 and 35 years old in good health. CDR3 nucleotide sequence: TGCGCCAGCAGCCAGGATCTAGCGGGAGGGTTTAAATACGAGCAGTACTTC. Translation: CASSQDLAGGFKYEQYF.